This entry concerns a single T cell receptor beta chain. CDR3 length equals 11 residues. The germline V gene encodes CDR1 LNHDA and CDR2 SQIVND (reference sequence). Between the trimmed V and J ends, which lost 3 bases and 11 bases, there was a span of 9 bases. This record belongs to a study of blood T cell repertoires in COVID-19. Study details: Acute-phase and convalescent COVID-19 samples originated in the United States, Italy and Spain. Sample material is recorded as cDNA or gDNA derived from T cells, B-cell-depleted T cells, or PBMCs.

In the source study's methods: Counts of nucleated cells, estimated from reference gene primer amplification, were obtained. Assay: immunoSEQ multiplex PCR; the TCRdb copy retains only in-frame clones and omits some. That table gives V, J and clone size, and the DNA gave D and trimming. The table includes tens of thousands of clones, approximately 86% detected once. The TCR was taken from a man between 65 and 79 years old with acute or convalescent COVID-19. The genes are TRBV19 and TRBJ2-3; tentative D call: TRBD2 (6 bases). Sequenced sample: peripheral blood. The CDR3 sequence is CASSIRTMQYF. For the CDR3, the DNA is TGTGCCAGTAGTATCAGGACTATGCAGTATTTT.